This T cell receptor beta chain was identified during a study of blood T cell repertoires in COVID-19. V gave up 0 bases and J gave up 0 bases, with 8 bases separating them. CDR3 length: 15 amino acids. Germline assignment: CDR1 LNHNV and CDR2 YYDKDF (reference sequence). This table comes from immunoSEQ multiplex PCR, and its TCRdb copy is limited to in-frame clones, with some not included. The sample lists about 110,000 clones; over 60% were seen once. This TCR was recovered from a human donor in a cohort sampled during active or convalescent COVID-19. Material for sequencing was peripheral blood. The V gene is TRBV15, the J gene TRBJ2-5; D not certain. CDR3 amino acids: CATSREAGYQETQYF. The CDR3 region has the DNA TGTGCCACCAGCAGAGAAGCAGGATACCAAGAGACCCAGTACTTC.